The 5 T cell receptor beta chains below come from one sample, sequenced in a study of cytomegalovirus exposure and HLA in healthy donors. The data were produced by immunoSEQ multiplex PCR, yet TCRdb's version contains in-frame clones alone and is incomplete. In the table there are about 150,000 clones, around 88% of which are singletons. Sequences were obtained from PBMCs. The receptors were gathered from a man aged 18 to 35 in good health and CMV-seropositive.

V is TRBV6-6 and J is TRBJ1-1; the match to TRBD1 covers 7 bases. With 2 bases clipped from V and 4 bases from J, the junction kept 7 bases outside the gene matches. This CDR3 contains 15 residues. Germline V CDR1 and CDR2: MNHNY, SVGAGI (reference sequence). The CDR3 region is CASSYGQGGGTEAFF. The CDR3 DNA follows: TGTGCCAGCAGTTACGGCCAGGGGGGTGGCACTGAAGCTTTCTTT.

The chain links TRBV4-3 to TRBJ1-1, with 7 bases that match TRBD1. Germline trimming cut 4 bases from V and 7 bases from J; bases unmatched to any gene: 9. CDR1 and CDR2 from the germline V gene are LGHNA and YSLEER. This CDR3 region has 14 residues. The CDR3 region is CASSLTIRDSEAFF. The CDR3 DNA follows: TGCGCCAGCAGCCTTACTATCCGGGACAGTGAAGCTTTCTTT.

This clone came up once. The chain joins TRBV5-1 to TRBJ2-7; TRBD2 might be the D (6 bases). CDR3 length: 15 residues. Between the trimmed V and J ends, which lost 2 bases and 2 bases, there was a span of 14 bases. CDR1 is SGHRS and CDR2 is YFSETQ in the germline V gene. DNA for the CDR3: TGCGCCAGCAGCTTAATAGAGGGAGGCCCCTACGAGCAGTACTTC. It specifies CASSLIEGGPYEQYF.

The CDR3 DNA reads as TGTGCCCTCAGAGGGATGGGGTCTGGGGCCAACGTCCTGACTTTC. This codes for CALRGMGSGANVLTF. J is TRBJ2-6 and V is TRBV6-1; D possibly corresponds to TRBD2 (5 bases). This CDR3 region has 15 residues. Germline CDR1 reads MNHNS; CDR2 reads SASEGT. V gave up 11 bases and J gave up 1 base, with 15 bases separating them.

V usage is TRBV7-2 and J usage is TRBJ1-5, with a weak D call TRBD1 (6 bases). The germline gives CDR1 SGHTA, CDR2 FQGNSA. V was cut by 5 bases and J by 0 bases, with 11 bases left in between. This CDR3 has 15 amino acids. The CDR3 protein is CASSPDRNSNQPQHF. CDR3 nucleotide sequence: TGTGCCAGCAGCCCCGACAGGAATAGCAATCAGCCCCAGCATTTT.